The clone carrying this T cell receptor (beta chain) was seen a handful of times. Its antigen is not identified. This entry belongs to a study of read filtering for tumor transcriptome and immune sequencing. The study, taken as a whole, reports: In IR-seq, single-read clonotypes were around 85% of clonotypes but around 3.5% of reads.

From 300 to 450 ng of RNA, a library with molecular barcoded alpha/delta and beta/gamma adaptors was made. One entry per CDR3 protein, called by TCRdb with MiXCR from the reads. In the table there are approximately 57,000 distinct CDR3 sequences, roughly an eighth of which are singletons. The V gene's germline CDR1 is KGHSH and CDR2 LQKENI. Deletions cut 6 bases from V and 2 bases from J, with 11 bases between. The CDR3 runs 13 residues. This TCR was sampled from a donor at least 40 years old with multiple myeloma. This chain joins TRBV18 and TRBJ2-7, with a tentative D call TRBD2 (5 bases). Sequencing was performed on a population of CD138-negative cells sorted from bone marrow. This chain's CDR3 is CASSMGEAYEQYF. The CDR3 DNA reads TGTGCCAGCTCGATGGGAGAGGCCTACGAGCAGTACTTC.